Below, 5 T cell receptor beta chains from the same sample are listed, as sequenced in a study of T cell responses to AZD1222 COVID-19 vaccine. Method: immunoSEQ multiplex PCR; TCRdb's copy keeps in-frame clones and lacks some. The data contain almost 95,000 clones, 85% of them seen just once; the ten biggest clones take up more than 3.5%. The sample here was peripheral blood, taken 28 days after the second AZD1222 dose. Every receptor here comes from an adult who received the AZD1222 COVID-19 vaccine.

This clone was picked up one time. The chain carries TRBV6-6 and TRBJ2-5, with 11 nucleotides matching TRBD2. The CDR3 is made up of 16 amino acids. J was trimmed by 3 bases and V by 7 bases; bases with no gene match: 10. Germline V CDR1 and CDR2: MNHNY, SVGAGI (reference sequence). CDR3 in amino acids: CASIRGLAELKETQYF. The DNA of the CDR3 is TGTGCCAGCATTAGGGGACTAGCGGAGCTCAAAGAGACCCAGTACTTC.

Details on this clone: Distinct nucleotide sequences in the sample also encode this CDR3. The chain employs TRBV2 and TRBJ1-1; no clear D. CDR1 SNHLY and CDR2 FYNNEI come from the germline V gene. V was pared by 4 bases and J by 5 bases, with 8 bases between. CDR3 size: 12 residues. CDR3 residues: CASSVGLTEAFF. In nucleotides, the CDR3 is TGTGCCAGCAGTGTCGGGCTTACTGAAGCTTTCTTT.

The chain links TRBV7-3 to TRBJ1-5, with 8 nucleotides matching TRBD1. CDR1 is SGHTA and CDR2 is FQGTGA in the germline V gene. The CDR3 extends over 16 amino acids. The ends lost 5 bases at V and 0 bases at J; junction bases unmatched: 6. CDR3 loop: CASSPRQGTSNQPQHF. In nucleotides, the CDR3 is TGTGCCAGCAGCCCCAGACAGGGGACTAGCAATCAGCCCCAGCATTTT.

V gene TRBV7-9 combines with J gene TRBJ2-7; TRBD2 matches at 7 bases. The CDR3 sequence is 15 residues long. V dropped 4 bases and J dropped 3; count of bases not matched to a gene: 9. Germline CDR1 SEHNR, CDR2 FQNEAQ (reference sequence). CDR3 sequence: CASSSRAGLIYEQYF. In DNA form, the CDR3 reads TGTGCCAGCAGCTCGCGAGCGGGGCTAATCTACGAGCAGTACTTC.

The chain combines TRBV5-6 with TRBJ1-5; no definite D call. This CDR3 region has 12 residues. Trimming took off 3 bases at V and 1 base at J, with 2 bases between the two ends. Germline CDR1 and CDR2: SGHDT and YYEEEE. The CDR3 DNA reads as TGTGCCAGCAGCTACAGCAATCAGCCCCAGCATTTT. Protein product: CASSYSNQPQHF.